Included here is one T cell receptor (beta chain) sequence, with context. Trimming took 3 bases from V and 8 from J; bases not matched to a gene: 5. Germline values: CDR1 SGHRS, CDR2 YFSETQ. The CDR3 spans 15 residues. The data are from a study of blood T cell repertoires in COVID-19. Study overall: Acute and convalescent COVID-19 samples came from the United States, Italy and Spain. From T cells, B-cell-depleted T cells, or PBMCs came the material, which was cDNA or gDNA.

In the original analysis: How many nucleated cells were present was estimated from reference gene primer amplification. Assay: immunoSEQ multiplex PCR; the TCRdb copy retains only in-frame clones and omits some. The D gene and trimming were derived from the DNA, and the V and J assignments and clone size from that table. Here the sample spans about 24,000 clones, over 70% being singletons. V is TRBV5-1 and J is TRBJ1-6; 10 nucleotides align to TRBD1. Input material: peripheral blood. The source of this sequence is a human donor with active COVID-19. The donor label of this sample is uncertain. The CDR3 region is CASSYAGTGDSPLHF. Written as DNA, the CDR3 is TGCGCCAGCAGCTACGCCGGGACAGGGGATTCACCCCTCCACTTT.